A selection of T cell receptor beta chains follows, all from one sample in a study of regulatory T cells in long-lasting Graves disease. TCRdb used MiXCR to reprocess the multiplex PCR reads, holding one entry per CDR3 protein. Here the sample spans about 540,000 distinct CDR3 sequences, roughly 13% being singletons. The sample was also linked to a second study, of T cells in Graves' hyperthyroidism and ophthalmopathy.

The specimen was peripheral blood mononuclear cells (PBMCs), collected at new diagnosis, from a patient treated with antithyroid drugs. The receptors come from a man aged 25 to 40 with Graves disease. Each CDR3 is given with its conserved first and last residue. The D gene is left open where the match is weak. Clone size, where shown, is once, few, many, or a class for clones that have expanded.

d_call clone_size j_call v_call cdr3_nt cdr3_aa
- - TRBJ1-5 TRBV6-2/TRBV6-3 TGTGCCAGCAGTTACAGGGGAGACCAGCCCCAGCATTTT CASSYRGDQPQHF
- once TRBJ2-1 TRBV5-4 TGTGCCAGCACCAAACAGGGAGCCCCCAGTGAGCAGTTCTTC CASTKQGAPSEQFF
- - TRBJ2-4 TRBV28 TGTGCCAGCAGTAAGGGGGCCAAAAACATTCAGTACTTC CASSKGAKNIQYF
- many TRBJ2-7 TRBV7-2 TGTGCCAGCAGCTTTGACCGGGACAACTCCTACGAGCAGTACTTC CASSFDRDNSYEQYF
TRBD1 many TRBJ1-1 TRBV5-1 TGCGCCAGCAGCTTGGCTGGAGGGGGCGAAGGGGTGAACACTGAAGCTTTCTTT CASSLAGGGEGVNTEAFF
- many TRBJ2-3 TRBV5-1 TGCGCCAGCAGCTTGGTGGCAGGGAAGGAAACGCAGTATTTT CASSLVAGKETQYF
- many TRBJ2-2 TRBV10-3 TGTGCCAGCGGGACCCTGATCGGGGAGCTGTTTTTT CASGTLIGELFF
- many TRBJ2-5 TRBV18 TGTGCCAGCTCATCAGACAGTGGGCGGGAGACCCAGTACTTC CASSSDSGRETQYF
TRBD1 many TRBJ1-2 TRBV30 TGTGCCTGGACAGGGGGCCATTATGGCTACACCTTC CAWTGGHYGYTF
TRBD2 few TRBJ2-3 TRBV30 TGTGCCTGGACGGCGGCGGGAGTGAGCGGGCCAGATACGCAGTATTTT CAWTAAGVSGPDTQYF
- many TRBJ2-5 TRBV12-3/TRBV12-4 TGTGCCAGCAGTTTTAAGTTTTTAGAGACCCAGTACTTC CASSFKFLETQYF
- many TRBJ2-3 TRBV6-2/TRBV6-3 TGTGCCAGCAGTTATGGGTTAAATACGCAGTATTTT CASSYGLNTQYF
- - TRBJ1-5 TRBV19 TGTGCCAGTAGTATAGGCGCAGGGGATCAGCCCCAGCATTTT CASSIGAGDQPQHF
- - TRBJ2-5 TRBV27 TGTGCCAGCAGCGGGGACCCCTTGAAGACCCAGTACTTC CASSGDPLKTQYF
- - TRBJ2-7 TRBV11-2 TGTGCCAGCAGTTCTCAGAGAACCTACGAGCAGTACTTC CASSSQRTYEQYF
- - TRBJ2-1 TRBV7-3 TGTGCCAGCAGCTCTAAGGTGGGGAATATCGAGGATGAGCAGTTCTTC CASSSKVGNIEDEQFF
- few TRBJ1-2 TRBV29-1 TGCAGCGTGAACCCAGGGACCGGCTACACCTTC CSVNPGTGYTF
TRBD2 - TRBJ2-7 TRBV6-2/TRBV6-3 TGTGCCAGCAGGGGACTAGCGGGAGAATCTGGGTCCTACGAGCAGTACTTC CASRGLAGESGSYEQYF